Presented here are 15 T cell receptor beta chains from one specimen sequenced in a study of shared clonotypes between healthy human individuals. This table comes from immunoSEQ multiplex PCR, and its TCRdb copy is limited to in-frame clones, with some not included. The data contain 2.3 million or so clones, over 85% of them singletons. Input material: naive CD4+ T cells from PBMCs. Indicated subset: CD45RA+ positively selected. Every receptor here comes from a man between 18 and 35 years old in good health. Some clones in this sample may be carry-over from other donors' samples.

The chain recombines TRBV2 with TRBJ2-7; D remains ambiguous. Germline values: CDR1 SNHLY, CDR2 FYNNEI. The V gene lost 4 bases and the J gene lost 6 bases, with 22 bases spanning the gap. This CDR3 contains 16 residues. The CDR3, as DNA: TGTGCCAGCAGTGCTAGAAGTATAATAAAAGGACGCGAGCAGTACTTC. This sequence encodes CASSARSIIKGREQYF.

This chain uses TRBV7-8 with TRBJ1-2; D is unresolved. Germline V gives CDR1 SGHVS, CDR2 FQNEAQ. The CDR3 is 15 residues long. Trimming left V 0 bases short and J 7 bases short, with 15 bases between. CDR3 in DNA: TGTGCCAGCAGCTTAGCCGGTCTGAGGGATGGTGGCTACACCTTC. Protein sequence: CASSLAGLRDGGYTF. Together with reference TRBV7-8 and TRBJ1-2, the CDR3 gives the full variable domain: GAGVSQSPRYKVAKRGQDVALRCDPISGHVSLFWYQQALGQGPEFLTYFQNEAQLDKSGLPSDRFFAERPEGSVSTLKIQRTQQEDSAVYLCASSLAGLRDGGYTFGSGTRLTVV.

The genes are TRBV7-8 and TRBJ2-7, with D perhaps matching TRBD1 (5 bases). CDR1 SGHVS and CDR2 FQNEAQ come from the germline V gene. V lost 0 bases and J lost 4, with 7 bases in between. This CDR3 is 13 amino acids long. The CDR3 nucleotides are TGTGCCAGCAGCTTAGCCCCAGGGTACGAGCAGTACTTC. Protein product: CASSLAPGYEQYF.

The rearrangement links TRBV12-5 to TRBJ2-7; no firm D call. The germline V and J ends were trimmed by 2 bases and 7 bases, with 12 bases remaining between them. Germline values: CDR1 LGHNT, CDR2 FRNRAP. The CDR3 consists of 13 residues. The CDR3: CASGLSYVGEQYF. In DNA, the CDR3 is TGTGCTAGTGGTTTGTCTTACGTCGGGGAGCAGTACTTC. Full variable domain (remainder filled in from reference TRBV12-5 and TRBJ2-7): DARVTQTPRHKVTEMGQEVTMRCQPILGHNTVFWYRQTMMQGLELLAYFRNRAPLDDSGMPKDRFSAEMPDATLATLKIQPSEPRDSAVYFCASGLSYVGEQYFGPGTRLTVT.

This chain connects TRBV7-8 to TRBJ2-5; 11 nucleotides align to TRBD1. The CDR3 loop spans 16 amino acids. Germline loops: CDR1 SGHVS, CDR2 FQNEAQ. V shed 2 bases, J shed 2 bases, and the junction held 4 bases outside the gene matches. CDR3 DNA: TGTGCCAGCAGCTTACACCGGGACAGGGGGCAAGAGACCCAGTACTTC. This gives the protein CASSLHRDRGQETQYF.

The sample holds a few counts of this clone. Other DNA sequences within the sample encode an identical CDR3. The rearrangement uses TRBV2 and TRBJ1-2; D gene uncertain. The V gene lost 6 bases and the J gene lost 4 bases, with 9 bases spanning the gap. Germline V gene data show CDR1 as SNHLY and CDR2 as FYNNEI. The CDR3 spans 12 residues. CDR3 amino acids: CASREDVYGYTF. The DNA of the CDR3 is TGTGCCAGCAGAGAGGACGTCTATGGCTACACCTTC. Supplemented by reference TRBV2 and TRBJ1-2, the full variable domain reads EPEVTQTPSHQVTQMGQEVILRCVPISNHLYFYWYRQILGQKVEFLVSFYNNEISEKSEIFDDQFSVERPDGSNFTLKIRSTKLEDSAMYFCASREDVYGYTFGSGTRLTVV.

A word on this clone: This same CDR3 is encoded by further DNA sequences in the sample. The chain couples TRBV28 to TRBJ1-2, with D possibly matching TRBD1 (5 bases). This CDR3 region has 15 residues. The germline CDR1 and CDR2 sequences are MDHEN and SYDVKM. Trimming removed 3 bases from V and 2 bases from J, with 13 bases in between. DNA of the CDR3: TGTGCCAGCAGTTTTGGGGGAGAAGGGAACTATGGCTACACCTTC. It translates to CASSFGGEGNYGYTF.

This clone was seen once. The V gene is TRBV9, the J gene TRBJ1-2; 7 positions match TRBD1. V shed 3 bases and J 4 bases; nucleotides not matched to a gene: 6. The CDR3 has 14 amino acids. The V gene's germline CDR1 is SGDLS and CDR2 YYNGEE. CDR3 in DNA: TGTGCCAGCAGCGAAGGGGGCTCGGGCTATGGCTACACCTTC. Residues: CASSEGGSGYGYTF.

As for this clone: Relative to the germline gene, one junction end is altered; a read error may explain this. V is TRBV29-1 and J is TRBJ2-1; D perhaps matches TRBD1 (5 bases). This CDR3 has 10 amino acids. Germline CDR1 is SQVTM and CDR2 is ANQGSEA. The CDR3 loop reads CSVDSRKGIF. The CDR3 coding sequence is TGCAGCGTTGACTCCCGAAAGGGGATCTTC.

CDR3: CASSKLPYEQYF. CDR3 bases: TGTGCCAGCAGCAAGCTCCCTTACGAGCAGTACTTC. This rearrangement joins TRBV5-5 to TRBJ2-7; D uncertain. The CDR3 is 12 residues long. Trimming removed 4 bases at V and 4 bases at J, with 9 bases between. Germline V gene data show CDR1 as SGHKS and CDR2 as YYEKEE (reference sequence).

The CDR3 nucleotides read TGTGCCAGCAGTTTACGTGGATTTCGACAGGTCTATAGCAATCAGCCCCAGCATTTT. The encoded protein is CASSLRGFRQVYSNQPQHF. The chain combines TRBV28 with TRBJ1-5, with D maybe TRBD1 (6 bases). The CDR3 has 19 residues. Germline assignment: CDR1 MDHEN and CDR2 SYDVKM. The V gene lost 2 bases and the J gene lost 0 bases, with 20 bases spanning the gap.

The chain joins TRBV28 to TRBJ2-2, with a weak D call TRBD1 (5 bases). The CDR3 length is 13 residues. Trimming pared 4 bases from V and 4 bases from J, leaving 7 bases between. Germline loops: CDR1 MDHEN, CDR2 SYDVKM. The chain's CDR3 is CASSYRTTGELFF. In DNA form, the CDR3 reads TGTGCCAGCAGTTACAGGACCACCGGGGAGCTGTTTTTT. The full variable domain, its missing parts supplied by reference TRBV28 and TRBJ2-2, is DVKVTQSSRYLVKRTGEKVFLECVQDMDHENMFWYRQDPGLGLRLIYFSYDVKMKEKGDIPEGYSVSREKKERFSLILESASTNQTSMYLCASSYRTTGELFFGEGSRLTVL.

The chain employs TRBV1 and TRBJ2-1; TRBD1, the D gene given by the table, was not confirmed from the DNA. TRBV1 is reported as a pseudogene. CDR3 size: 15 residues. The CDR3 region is CTSRRDRGPYNEQFF. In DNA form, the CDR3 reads TGCACCAGCAGACGGGACAGGGGCCCCTACAATGAGCAGTTCTTC.

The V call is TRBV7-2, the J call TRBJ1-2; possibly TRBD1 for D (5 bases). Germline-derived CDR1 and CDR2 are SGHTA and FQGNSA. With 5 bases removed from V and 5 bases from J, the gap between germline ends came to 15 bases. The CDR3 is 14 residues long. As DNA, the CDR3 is TGTGCCAGCAGCAGCACCCGGGGCCCATATGGCTACACCTTC. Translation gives CASSSTRGPYGYTF. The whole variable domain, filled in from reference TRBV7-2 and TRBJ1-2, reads GAGVSQSPSNKVTEKGKDVELRCDPISGHTALYWYRQSLGQGLEFLIYFQGNSAPDKSGLPSDRFSAERTGGSVSTLTIQRTQQEDSAVYLCASSSTRGPYGYTFGSGTRLTVV.

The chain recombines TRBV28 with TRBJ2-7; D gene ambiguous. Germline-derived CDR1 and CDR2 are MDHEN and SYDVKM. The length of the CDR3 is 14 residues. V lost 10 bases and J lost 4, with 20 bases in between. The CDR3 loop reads CATFATQSVYEQYF. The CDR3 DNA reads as TGTGCCACCTTTGCTACTCAGAGCGTATACGAGCAGTACTTC.